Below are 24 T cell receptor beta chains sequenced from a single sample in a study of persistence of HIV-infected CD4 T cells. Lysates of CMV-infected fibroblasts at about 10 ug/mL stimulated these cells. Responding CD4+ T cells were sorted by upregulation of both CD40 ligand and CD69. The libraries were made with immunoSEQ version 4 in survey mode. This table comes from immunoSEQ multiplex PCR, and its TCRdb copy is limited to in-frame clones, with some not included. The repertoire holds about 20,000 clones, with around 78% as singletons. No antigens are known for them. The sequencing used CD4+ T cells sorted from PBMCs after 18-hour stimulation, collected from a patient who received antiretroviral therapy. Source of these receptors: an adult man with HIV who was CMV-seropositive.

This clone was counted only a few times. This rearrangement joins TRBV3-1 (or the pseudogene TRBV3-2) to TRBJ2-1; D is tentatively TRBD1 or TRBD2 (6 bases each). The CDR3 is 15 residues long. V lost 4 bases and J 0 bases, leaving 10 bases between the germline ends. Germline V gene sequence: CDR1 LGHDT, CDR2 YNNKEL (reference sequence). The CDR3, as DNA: TGTGCCAGCAGCCCGTCGGGGGCCTCCTACAATGAGCAGTTCTTC. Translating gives CASSPSGASYNEQFF.

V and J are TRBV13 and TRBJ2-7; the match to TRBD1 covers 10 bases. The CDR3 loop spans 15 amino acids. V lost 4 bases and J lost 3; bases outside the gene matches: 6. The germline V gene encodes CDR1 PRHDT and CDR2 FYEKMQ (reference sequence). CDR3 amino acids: CASSYRTGGLYEQYF. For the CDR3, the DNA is TGTGCCAGCAGCTACCGGACAGGGGGGCTCTACGAGCAGTACTTC.

The CDR3 sequence is CASSSSGGPPSGANVLTF. The CDR3 DNA sequence: TGCGCCAGCAGCTCCTCAGGGGGCCCACCCTCTGGGGCCAACGTCCTGACTTTC. This chain joins TRBV23-1 and TRBJ2-6; 8 bases are shared with TRBD1. TRBV23-1 qualifies as an ORF whose function is uncertain. Trimming cost V 6 bases and J 0 bases; bases outside gene matches: 10. This CDR3 contains 18 residues.

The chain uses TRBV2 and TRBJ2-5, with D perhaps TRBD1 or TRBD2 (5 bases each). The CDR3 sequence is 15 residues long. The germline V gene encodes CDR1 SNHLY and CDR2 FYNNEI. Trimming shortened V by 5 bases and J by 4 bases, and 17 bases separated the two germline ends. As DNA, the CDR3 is TGTGCCAGCAGTTCTCACGGGAAGAGGGGAGAGACCCAGTACTTC. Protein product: CASSSHGKRGETQYF.

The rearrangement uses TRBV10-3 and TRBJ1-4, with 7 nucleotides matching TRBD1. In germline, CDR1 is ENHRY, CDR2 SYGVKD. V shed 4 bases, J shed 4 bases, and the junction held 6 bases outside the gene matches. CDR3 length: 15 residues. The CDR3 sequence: CAISGGGQSNEKLFF. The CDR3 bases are TGTGCCATCAGTGGCGGGGGACAGAGTAATGAAAAACTGTTTTTT.

The CDR3 coding sequence is TGTGCCAGCAGCCCCGGACAGGGTAACTATGGCTACACCTTC. It yields the protein CASSPGQGNYGYTF. V usage is TRBV6-5 and J usage is TRBJ1-2, with 8 bases aligning to TRBD1. CDR3 length equals 14 residues. J lost 1 base, V lost 6 bases, and 4 bases had no gene match. CDR1 and CDR2 (germline): MNHEY, SVGAGI.

The DNA of the CDR3 is TGTGCCAGCAGTTTATCGAATGAGCAGTTCTTC. Its translation: CASSLSNEQFF. This rearrangement joins TRBV12-3 or TRBV12-4 to TRBJ2-1; D unresolved. The CDR3 has 11 residues. The V and J ends lost 2 bases and 7 bases respectively, with 3 bases between them.

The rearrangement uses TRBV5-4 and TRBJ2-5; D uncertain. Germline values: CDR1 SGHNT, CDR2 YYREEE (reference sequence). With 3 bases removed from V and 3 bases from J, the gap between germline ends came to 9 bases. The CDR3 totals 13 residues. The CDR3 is CASSSGPKETQYF. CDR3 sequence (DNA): TGTGCCAGCAGCTCGGGTCCGAAAGAGACCCAGTACTTC.

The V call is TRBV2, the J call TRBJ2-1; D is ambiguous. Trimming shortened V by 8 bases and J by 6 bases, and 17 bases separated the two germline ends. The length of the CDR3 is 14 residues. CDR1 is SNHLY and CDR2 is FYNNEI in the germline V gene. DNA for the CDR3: TGTGCCAGCTCTAGGAGCGTAGGTATCAATGAGCAGTTCTTC. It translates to CASSRSVGINEQFF.

In DNA, the CDR3 is TGTGCCAGCGCCAAAAAAAACATTCAGTACTTC. Amino acid sequence: CASAKKNIQYF. This sequence joins TRBV14 and TRBJ2-4; the D is unclear. The germline V gene has CDR1 SGHDN and CDR2 FVKESK. Trimming removed 8 bases from V and 4 bases from J, with 6 bases in between. The CDR3 sequence is 11 residues long.

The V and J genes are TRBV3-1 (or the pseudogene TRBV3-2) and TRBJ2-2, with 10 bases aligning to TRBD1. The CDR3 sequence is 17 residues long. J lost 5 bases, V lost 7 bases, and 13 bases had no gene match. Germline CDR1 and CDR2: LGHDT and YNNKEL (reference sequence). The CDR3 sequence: CASNPGTGVRLTGELFF. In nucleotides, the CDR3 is TGTGCCAGCAACCCCGGGACAGGGGTAAGGTTGACCGGGGAGCTGTTTTTT.

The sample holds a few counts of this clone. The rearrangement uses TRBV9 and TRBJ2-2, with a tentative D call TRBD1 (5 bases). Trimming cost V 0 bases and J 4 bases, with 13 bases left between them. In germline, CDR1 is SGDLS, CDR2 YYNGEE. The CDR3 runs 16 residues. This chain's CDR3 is CASSVGGRQSTGELFF. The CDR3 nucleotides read TGTGCCAGCAGCGTAGGCGGTAGACAGAGCACCGGGGAGCTGTTTTTT.

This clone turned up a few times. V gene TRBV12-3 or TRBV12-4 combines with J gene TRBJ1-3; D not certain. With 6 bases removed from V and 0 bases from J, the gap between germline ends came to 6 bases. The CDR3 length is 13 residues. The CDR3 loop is CASRITSGNTIYF. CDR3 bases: TGTGCCAGCAGGATTACCTCTGGAAACACCATATATTTT.

The CDR3: CASSSGQGAVGTGELFF. The CDR3 coding sequence is TGCGCCAGCAGCTCCGGACAGGGGGCTGTGGGCACCGGGGAGCTGTTTTTT. The chain combines TRBV5-1 with TRBJ2-2; 11 bases line up with TRBD1. Trimming removed 3 bases from V and 4 bases from J; junction bases left unmatched: 8. Looked up from germline, CDR1 is SGHRS and CDR2 is YFSETQ. The CDR3 is made up of 17 amino acids.

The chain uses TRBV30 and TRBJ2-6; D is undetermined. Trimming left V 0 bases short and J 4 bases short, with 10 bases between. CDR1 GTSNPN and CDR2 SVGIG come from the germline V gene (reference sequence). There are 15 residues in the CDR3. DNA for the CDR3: TGTGCCTGGAGTGTACGGCGTTCCGGGGCCAACGTCCTGACTTTC. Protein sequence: CAWSVRRSGANVLTF.

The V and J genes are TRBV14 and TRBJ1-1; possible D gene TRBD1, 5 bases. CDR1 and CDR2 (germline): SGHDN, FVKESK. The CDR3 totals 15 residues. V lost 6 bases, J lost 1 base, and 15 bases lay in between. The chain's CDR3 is CASSFQGLQNTEAFF. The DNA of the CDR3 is TGTGCCAGCAGTTTCCAGGGACTTCAGAACACTGAAGCTTTCTTT.

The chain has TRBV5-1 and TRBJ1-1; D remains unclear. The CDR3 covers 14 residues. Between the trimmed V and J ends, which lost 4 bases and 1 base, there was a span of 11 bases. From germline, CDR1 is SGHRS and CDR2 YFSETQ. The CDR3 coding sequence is TGCGCCAGCAGCCCTTTCGACAAGAACACTGAAGCTTTCTTT. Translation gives CASSPFDKNTEAFF.

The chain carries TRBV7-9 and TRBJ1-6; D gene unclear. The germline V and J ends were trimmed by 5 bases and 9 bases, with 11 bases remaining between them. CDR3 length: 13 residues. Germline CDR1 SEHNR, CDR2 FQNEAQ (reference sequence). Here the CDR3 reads CASSPGWSSPLHF. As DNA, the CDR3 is TGTGCCAGCAGCCCCGGTTGGAGTTCACCCCTCCACTTT. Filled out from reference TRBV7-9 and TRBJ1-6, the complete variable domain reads DTGVSQNPRHKITKRGQNVTFRCDPISEHNRLYWYRQTLGQGPEFLTYFQNEAQLEKSRLLSDRFSAERPKGSFSTLEIQRTEQGDSAMYLCASSPGWSSPLHFGNGTRLTVT.

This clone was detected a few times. The CDR3 DNA follows: TGTGCCCGACCCCCCCGGGACAGGGGGGCCTCGAACTATGGCTACACCTTC. As protein: CARPPRDRGASNYGYTF. The genes are TRBV2 and TRBJ1-2; TRBD1 matches at 11 bases. CDR1 is SNHLY and CDR2 is FYNNEI in the germline V gene. This CDR3 region has 17 residues. Unmatched junction bases numbered 16, after V lost 11 bases and J lost 2 bases.

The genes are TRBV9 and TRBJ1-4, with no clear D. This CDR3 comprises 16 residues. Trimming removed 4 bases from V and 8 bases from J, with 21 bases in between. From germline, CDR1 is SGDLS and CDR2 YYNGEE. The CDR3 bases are TGTGCCAGCAGCACGACACCGGGCACGTCGGGGGAAAAACTGTTTTTT. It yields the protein CASSTTPGTSGEKLFF. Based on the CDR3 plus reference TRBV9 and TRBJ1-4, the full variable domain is DSGVTQTPKHLITATGQRVTLRCSPRSGDLSVYWYQQSLDQGLQFLIQYYNGEERAKGNILERFSAQQFPDLHSELNLSSLELGDSALYFCASSTTPGTSGEKLFFGSGTQLSVL.

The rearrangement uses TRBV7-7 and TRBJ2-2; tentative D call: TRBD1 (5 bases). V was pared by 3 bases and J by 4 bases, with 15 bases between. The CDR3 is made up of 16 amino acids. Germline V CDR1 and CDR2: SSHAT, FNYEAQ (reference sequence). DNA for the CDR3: TGTGCCAGCAGCTTGGGGCCGCGGTTGGGCACCGGGGAGCTGTTTTTT. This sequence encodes CASSLGPRLGTGELFF.

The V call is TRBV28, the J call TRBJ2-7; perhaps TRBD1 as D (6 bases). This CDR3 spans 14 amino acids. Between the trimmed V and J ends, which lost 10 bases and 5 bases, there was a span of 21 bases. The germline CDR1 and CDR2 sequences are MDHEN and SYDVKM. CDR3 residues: CAINVQGGKNEQYF. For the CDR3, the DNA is TGTGCCATCAACGTACAGGGCGGCAAGAACGAGCAGTACTTC.

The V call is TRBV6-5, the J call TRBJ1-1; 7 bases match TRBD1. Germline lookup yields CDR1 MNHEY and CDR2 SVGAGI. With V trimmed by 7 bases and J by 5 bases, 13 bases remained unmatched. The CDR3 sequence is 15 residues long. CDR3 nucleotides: TGTGCCAGCATGAGATCTTACCGGGACAGTACTGAAGCTTTCTTT. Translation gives CASMRSYRDSTEAFF.

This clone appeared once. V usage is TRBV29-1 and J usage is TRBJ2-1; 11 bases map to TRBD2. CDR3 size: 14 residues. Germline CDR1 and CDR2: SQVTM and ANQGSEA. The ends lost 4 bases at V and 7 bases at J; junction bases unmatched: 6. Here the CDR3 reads CSVASGGPWNEQFF. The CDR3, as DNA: TGCAGCGTTGCTAGCGGGGGGCCCTGGAATGAGCAGTTCTTC.